These 10 T cell receptor beta chains share one sample of origin, sequenced in a study of T cells in Graves' hyperthyroidism and ophthalmopathy. There were TCR beta CDR3 regions amplified from RNA transcripts. HTBI primers were the set used in a first-round RT-PCR of the TCR CDR3. A single record per CDR3 protein comes from TCRdb applying MiXCR to the multiplex PCR reads. Of roughly 570,000 distinct CDR3 sequences listed, around 16% are singletons. The sample was blood. Source of these receptors: a woman between 25 and 40 years old with Graves' hyperthyroidism.

V gene TRBV7-9 combines with J gene TRBJ2-7; 8 nucleotides align to TRBD1. The V and J ends lost 1 base and 2 bases, in that order; junction bases with no gene match: 4. The CDR3 runs to 15 residues. CDR1 and CDR2 (germline): SEHNR, FQNEAQ (reference sequence). CDR3 sequence: CASSLVGRGPYEQYF. CDR3 DNA: TGTGCCAGCAGCTTAGTCGGCAGGGGGCCCTACGAGCAGTACTTC.

This clonotype was counted only a few times. V is TRBV5-1 and J is TRBJ1-4, with D hard to call. Germline V gene lookup returns CDR1 SGHRS and CDR2 YFSETQ. There are 14 residues in the CDR3. The ends were cut back, 1 base at V and 5 bases at J, with 9 bases in the middle. The CDR3 sequence: CASSLLGDNEKLFF. The CDR3 DNA sequence: TGCGCCAGCAGCTTGTTGGGAGACAATGAAAAACTGTTTTTT.

The V and J genes are TRBV12-3 or TRBV12-4 and TRBJ1-2; D remains ambiguous. Trimming took 6 bases from V and 2 from J, leaving 16 bases between them. The CDR3 is 15 residues long. CDR3 nucleotide sequence: TGTGCCAGCAGCCAAGACCCGACGACAAACTATGGCTACACCTTC. This encodes CASSQDPTTNYGYTF.

The sample holds many counts of this clonotype. This rearrangement joins TRBV7-9 to TRBJ1-1; TRBD1 matches at 8 bases. The CDR3 totals 16 residues. After removal of 1 base from V and 4 bases from J, the junction contained 8 bases not matched to a gene. Looked up from germline, CDR1 is SEHNR and CDR2 is FQNEAQ (reference sequence). In DNA form, the CDR3 reads TGTGCCAGCAGCTTAGGGACAGGGCCCGTTCGCACTGAAGCTTTCTTT. Protein sequence: CASSLGTGPVRTEAFF.

This clonotype was found a few times. The V gene is TRBV29-1, the J gene TRBJ1-4, with 12 bases lining up with TRBD1. The V segment lost 7 bases and the J segment 0 bases; nucleotides outside the gene matches: 6. The CDR3 runs 16 residues. Looked up from germline, CDR1 is SQVTM and CDR2 is ANQGSEA. The CDR3 spells CSAGTGGIATNEKLFF. For the CDR3, the DNA is TGCAGCGCGGGGACAGGGGGCATCGCAACTAATGAAAAACTGTTTTTT.

The CDR3 region is CASSVEGVTEAFF. The CDR3 DNA sequence: TGTGCCAGCAGCGTAGAGGGTGTCACTGAAGCTTTCTTT. This chain connects TRBV9 to TRBJ1-1; D is undetermined. The CDR3 length is 13 residues. Trimming took 0 bases from V and 4 from J, leaving 7 bases between them. The germline gives CDR1 SGDLS, CDR2 YYNGEE.

In its sample, this clonotype was seen many times. The chain carries TRBV6-1 and TRBJ1-1, with TRBD1 as a possible D gene (6 bases). V lost 7 bases and J 4 bases, leaving 16 bases between the germline ends. Germline CDR1 and CDR2: MNHNS and SASEGT. The CDR3 has 14 residues. The CDR3 DNA reads as TGTGCCAGCAACCGGCGGGGGGCAGGCACTGAAGCTTTCTTT. Its translation is CASNRRGAGTEAFF.

The chain couples TRBV5-1 to TRBJ2-7; D call uncertain. The germline V gene encodes CDR1 SGHRS and CDR2 YFSETQ. V dropped 0 bases and J dropped 6 bases, with 10 bases sitting between them. The CDR3 totals 13 residues. The chain's CDR3 is CASSLAYGREQYF. Written as DNA, the CDR3 is TGCGCCAGCAGCTTGGCGTACGGCCGCGAGCAGTACTTC.

This clonotype has a count of ten or more. The V and J genes are TRBV11-3 and TRBJ2-1; 8 positions agree with TRBD1. The germline CDR1 and CDR2 sequences are SGHNT and YENEEA. The CDR3 covers 16 residues. V shed 2 bases, J shed 3 bases, and the junction held 6 bases outside the gene matches. The CDR3 is CASSLKRTGFYNEQFF. CDR3 nucleotides: TGTGCCAGCAGCTTAAAAAGGACAGGGTTCTACAATGAGCAGTTCTTC.

This chain connects TRBV2 to TRBJ2-7; 7 bases are a match to TRBD2. Unmatched junction bases numbered 9, after V lost 5 bases and J lost 5 bases. Germline V lookup: CDR1 SNHLY, CDR2 FYNNEI. This CDR3 comprises 14 residues. The CDR3 reads CASSRAGVIHEQYF. CDR3 sequence (DNA): TGTGCCAGCAGTCGGGCGGGAGTTATCCACGAGCAGTACTTC.